These 6 T cell receptor beta chains originate from one sample sequenced in a study of T cell responses to AZD1222 COVID-19 vaccine (dated by TCRdb to the early 2020s). In the paper's terms, the time point label means: about 28 days (+/-7) after the second vaccine dose. The library was generated by the immunoSEQ multiplex PCR assay. Drawn from immuneACCESS, this table holds only the in-frame rearrangements with V and J called that TCRdb kept. Clones are partly lost; checked studies trace under half to an unresolved V gene and leave the rest unexplained. In all, the sample holds about 150,000 clones, and 85% to 95% of those were seen once. Clones ranked in the top ten supply approximately 1.4% of the sample. The sample here was peripheral blood, taken 28 days after the second AZD1222 dose. These receptors all come from an adult who received the AZD1222 COVID-19 vaccine.

The chain combines TRBV4-1 with TRBJ2-5; no firm D call. With 1 base removed from V and 7 bases from J, the gap between germline ends came to 13 bases. The CDR3 contains 14 residues. Per germline, CDR1 MGHRA and CDR2 YSYEKL. The CDR3 is CASSQVRFVWTQYF. CDR3 sequence (DNA): TGCGCCAGCAGCCAAGTCCGGTTCGTTTGGACCCAGTACTTC.

This sequence joins TRBV28 and TRBJ2-5; D is ambiguous. The CDR3 covers 11 residues. Looked up from germline, CDR1 is MDHEN and CDR2 is SYDVKM. Trimming cost V 5 bases and J 5 bases, with 6 bases left between them. CDR3: CASSQAETQYF. Here the CDR3 DNA reads TGTGCCAGCAGTCAGGCGGAGACCCAGTACTTC.

The V gene is TRBV10-3, the J gene TRBJ2-7; 9 nucleotides match TRBD2. CDR3 size: 16 residues. In germline, CDR1 is ENHRY, CDR2 SYGVKD. V lost 4 bases, J lost 6 bases, and 13 bases stayed unmatched. The CDR3 is CAISAQKAGGPGEQYF. DNA for the CDR3: TGTGCCATCAGTGCACAAAAGGCGGGAGGGCCCGGCGAGCAGTACTTC.

V usage is TRBV12-3 or TRBV12-4 and J usage is TRBJ1-2; D is unclear. CDR3 length equals 12 residues. V lost 6 bases, J lost 8 bases, and 13 bases lay in between. Written as DNA, the CDR3 is TGTGCCAGCAGCCGACCGACTAGAGGCTACACCTTC. Amino acid sequence: CASSRPTRGYTF.

The gene calls are TRBV7-8 and TRBJ2-7; the match to TRBD2 covers 8 bases. In germline, CDR1 is SGHVS, CDR2 FQNEAQ. The CDR3 extends over 15 amino acids. V dropped 1 base and J dropped 3; count of bases not matched to a gene: 5. The CDR3 DNA follows: TGTGCCAGCAGCTTAGGAACTAGCGGCGGCTACGAGCAGTACTTC. Translated: CASSLGTSGGYEQYF.

V is TRBV6-6 and J is TRBJ2-1; no reliable D call. Looked up from germline, CDR1 is MNHNY and CDR2 is SVGAGI (reference sequence). The CDR3 runs to 12 residues. The germline V and J ends were trimmed by 6 bases and 8 bases, with 11 bases remaining between them. The CDR3 protein is CASRNVGYEQFF. For the CDR3, the DNA is TGTGCCAGCAGAAATGTGGGCTATGAGCAGTTCTTC.